These 14 T cell receptor beta chains share one sample of origin, sequenced in a study of blood T cells in healthy people across ages. Primed by a sample-barcoded 5' primer and a J-beta primer mix, a second PCR proceeded for 7 to 11 cycles. TCRdb re-analysed the 5' RACE reads in MiXCR, keeping a single row per CDR3 protein. The sample yields over 1,500,000 distinct CDR3 sequences, approximately 50% seen once. Sequenced sample: blood. The receptors shown here come from a middle-aged woman in good health.

The chain combines TRBV20-1 with TRBJ2-3; 9 nucleotides agree with TRBD2. With 6 bases clipped from V and 0 bases from J, the junction kept 10 bases outside the gene matches. The germline gives CDR1 DFQATT, CDR2 SNEGSKA (reference sequence). The length of the CDR3 is 16 residues. CDR3 region: CSALPGLALSTDTQYF. Written as DNA, the CDR3 is TGCAGTGCCTTGCCGGGACTAGCACTAAGCACAGATACGCAGTATTTT.

CDR3 DNA: TGTGCCAGCAGTTACTCCCGGAATAATGAAAAACTGTTTTTT. Encoded protein: CASSYSRNNEKLFF. The genes are TRBV6-6 and TRBJ1-4; no reliable D call. This CDR3 region has 14 residues. Germline CDR1 is MNHNY and CDR2 is SVGAGI (reference sequence). V lost 0 bases to trimming and J lost 4 bases, with 6 bases between them.

The DNA for the CDR3 is TGTGCCAGCAGTTGGACAGGGGGCCCTGGGGCCAACGTCCTGACTTTC. It encodes CASSWTGGPGANVLTF. The rearrangement uses TRBV27 and TRBJ2-6; 11 bases are a match to TRBD1. The CDR3 consists of 16 residues. Germline V gives CDR1 MNHEY, CDR2 SMNVEV (reference sequence). The trim removed 4 bases at V and 2 bases at J, leaving 1 base unmatched. The full variable domain, in which reference TRBV27 and TRBJ2-6 provide the parts outside the CDR3, is EAQVTQNPRYLITVTGKKLTVTCSQNMNHEYMSWYRQDPGLGLRQIYYSMNVEVTDKGDVPEGYKVSRKEKRNFPLILESPSPNQTSLYFCASSWTGGPGANVLTFGAGSRLTVL.

Of note for this clonotype: Sequence at one end of the junction differs from germline and may be a read error. This chain joins TRBV6-1 and TRBJ2-6; tentatively, D is TRBD1 (5 bases). The CDR3 covers 17 residues. The germline gives CDR1 MNHNS, CDR2 SASEGT. The DNA for the CDR3 is TGTGCCAGCAGTGAAAGGAAGGGAACGGGTGGGGCCAACGCCCTGACTTTC. Translated, it gives CASSERKGTGGANALTF.

There are a few counts of this clonotype. The V call is TRBV4-3, the J call TRBJ1-4, with D unclear. Germline lookup yields CDR1 LGHNA and CDR2 YSLEER. CDR3 length: 14 residues. V was clipped by 1 base and J by 3 bases, with 6 bases between them. This chain's CDR3 is CASSQAAANEKLFF. Here the CDR3 DNA reads TGCGCCAGCAGCCAAGCTGCAGCTAATGAAAAACTGTTTTTT.

V usage is TRBV20-1 and J usage is TRBJ2-1; 7 bases map to TRBD2. V lost 1 base, J lost 8 bases, and 8 bases stayed unmatched. Germline lookup yields CDR1 DFQATT and CDR2 SNEGSKA (reference sequence). The CDR3 totals 14 residues. The CDR3 DNA sequence: TGCAGTGCTAGAGCAAGCGGGGTACGGTATGAGCAGTTCTTC. Amino acid sequence: CSARASGVRYEQFF.

The V call is TRBV6-5, the J call TRBJ2-1, with 13 bases identical to TRBD2. V trimming: 7 bases; J trimming: 9 bases; junction bases outside the gene matches: 3. This CDR3 is 13 amino acids long. Germline assignment: CDR1 MNHEY and CDR2 SVGAGI. Written as DNA, the CDR3 is TGTGCCAGCAAGGGACTAGCGGGATCTGAGCAGTTCTTC. The encoded protein is CASKGLAGSEQFF.

This clonotype showed up just a few times. The chain carries TRBV27 and TRBJ2-5, with 10 bases that match TRBD2. CDR1 and CDR2 from the germline V gene are MNHEY and SMNVEV (reference sequence). The CDR3 is 15 residues long. V gave up 5 bases and J gave up 9 bases; unmatched junction bases: 12. CDR3 in amino acids: CASSLSGGPQGAQYF. CDR3 nucleotides: TGTGCCAGCAGTCTTAGCGGGGGGCCACAAGGGGCCCAGTACTTC.

This clonotype was detected a few times. The chain joins TRBV4-2 to TRBJ2-6; weak D call: TRBD1 (5 bases). The CDR3 is made up of 17 amino acids. Germline V gene data show CDR1 as LGHNA and CDR2 as YNFKEQ. V was cut by 0 bases and J by 2 bases, with 11 bases left in between. This chain's CDR3 is CASSQDPPGTGANVLTF. CDR3 bases: TGTGCCAGCAGCCAAGATCCGCCAGGGACTGGGGCCAACGTCCTGACTTTC.

This clonotype was detected a few times. The V and J genes are TRBV6-1 and TRBJ2-3, with D unclear. This CDR3 is built from 14 residues. Germline lookup yields CDR1 MNHNS and CDR2 SASEGT. The V and J ends lost 4 bases and 4 bases respectively, with 12 bases between them. The CDR3 sequence is CASSGTKPPDTQYF. CDR3 nucleotide sequence: TGTGCCAGCAGTGGGACCAAACCCCCAGATACGCAGTATTTT.

V usage is TRBV12-3 or TRBV12-4 and J usage is TRBJ2-3; TRBD1 agrees at 8 bases. CDR3 length: 16 amino acids. V shed 0 bases, J shed 4 bases, and the junction held 6 bases outside the gene matches. For the CDR3, the DNA is TGTGCCAGCAGTTTAGCCTTCGGACAGGGAGCAGATACGCAGTATTTT. Amino acid sequence: CASSLAFGQGADTQYF.

This CDR3 is CSARWGRGGGYEQYF. The CDR3 region has the DNA TGCAGTGCTAGATGGGGACGGGGGGGCGGCTACGAGCAGTACTTC. The chain employs TRBV20-1 and TRBJ2-7; 8 nucleotides align to TRBD2. Trimming at V came to 2 bases and at J to 3 bases, leaving 9 bases not matched to a gene. In germline, CDR1 is DFQATT, CDR2 SNEGSKA (reference sequence). The CDR3 covers 15 residues.

This clonotype is a singleton in its sample. This chain joins TRBV4-3 and TRBJ2-3; perhaps TRBD1 as D (6 bases). Per the germline V gene, CDR1 is LGHNA and CDR2 is YSLEER. V was trimmed by 0 bases and J by 7 bases, leaving 14 bases between them. The CDR3 runs 15 residues. CDR3 residues: CASSQDGDRSNTQYF. In DNA, the CDR3 is TGCGCCAGCAGCCAAGATGGAGACAGGAGCAATACGCAGTATTTT.

This rearrangement joins TRBV7-8 to TRBJ1-2; 7 bases match TRBD1. CDR1 SGHVS and CDR2 FQNEAQ come from the germline V gene. The junction had 4 bases not matched to a gene; V was cut back by 5 bases and J by 7 bases. The CDR3 loop spans 12 amino acids. The CDR3 coding sequence is TGTGCCAGCAGCCAGACAGGGTCTGGCTACACCTTC. This codes for CASSQTGSGYTF.